This T cell receptor (beta chain) emerged from a study of cytotoxic CD8 clonotypes in ibrutinib-treated CLL. V was cut by 0 bases and J by 5 bases, with 8 bases left in between. Germline-derived CDR1 and CDR2 are SGHRS and YFSETQ. The CDR3 has 13 residues. TCR beta library input comprised about 1.8 micrograms of genomic DNA from cryopreserved PBMCs. Data came from immunoSEQ multiplex PCR; TCRdb stores just in-frame clones and leaves some out. This table has under 150,000 clones, roughly 80% appearing once. The source was PBMCs, collected after 24 months of ibrutinib treatment. The clonotype comes from a human donor with chronic lymphocytic leukemia. The chain uses TRBV5-1 and TRBJ2-5; TRBD1 might be the D (6 bases). CDR3: CASSLDRVETQYF. The CDR3 DNA follows: TGCGCCAGCAGCTTGGACAGGGTGGAGACCCAGTACTTC.